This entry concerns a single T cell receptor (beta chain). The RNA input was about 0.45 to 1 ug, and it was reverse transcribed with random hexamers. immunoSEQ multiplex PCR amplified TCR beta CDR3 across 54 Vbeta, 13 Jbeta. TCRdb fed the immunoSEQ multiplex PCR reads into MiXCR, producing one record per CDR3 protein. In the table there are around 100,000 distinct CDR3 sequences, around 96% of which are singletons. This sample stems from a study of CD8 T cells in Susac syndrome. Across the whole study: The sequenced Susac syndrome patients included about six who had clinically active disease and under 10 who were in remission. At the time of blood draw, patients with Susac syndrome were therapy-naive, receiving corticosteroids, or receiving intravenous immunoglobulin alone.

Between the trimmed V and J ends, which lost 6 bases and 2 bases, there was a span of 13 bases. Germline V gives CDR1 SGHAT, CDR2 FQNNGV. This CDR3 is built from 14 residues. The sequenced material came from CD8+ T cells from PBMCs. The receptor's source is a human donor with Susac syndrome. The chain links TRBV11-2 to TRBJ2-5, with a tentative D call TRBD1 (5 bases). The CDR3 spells CASRKIDSQETQYF. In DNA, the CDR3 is TGTGCCAGCAGAAAAATCGACAGTCAAGAGACCCAGTACTTC.